What follows are 6 T cell receptor beta chains derived from one specimen sequenced in a study of beta chain features in type 1 diabetes. Sequencing targeted expressed TCRB transcripts, as all isolated RNA had been reverse transcribed. The data were produced by immunoSEQ multiplex PCR, yet TCRdb's version contains in-frame clones alone and is incomplete. The sample holds some 270,000 clones; around 7.3% are singletons and the top ten take approximately 0.99%. The sample taken for sequencing was central memory CD4+ T cells from blood. These receptors came from a woman aged 18-29 years in good health.

This chain links TRBV5-1 with TRBJ1-4; 7 bases agree with TRBD1. CDR3 length: 15 residues. Germline CDR1 is SGHRS and CDR2 is YFSETQ. V was pared by 4 bases and J by 7 bases, with 10 bases of the junction left unmatched. The CDR3 protein is CASSPPTGAGEKLFF. In nucleotides, the CDR3 is TGCGCCAGCAGCCCGCCCACAGGGGCCGGTGAAAAACTGTTTTTT.

This clone was counted between two and nine times. This chain joins TRBV7-2 and TRBJ2-7, with 9 nucleotides matching TRBD1. The CDR3 totals 15 residues. The germline gives CDR1 SGHTA, CDR2 FQGNSA. V was clipped by 5 bases and J by 0 bases; unmatched bases: 5. Here the CDR3 DNA reads TGTGCCAGCAGCCCAGGACAGGGGTCCTCCTACGAGCAGTACTTC. Translation gives CASSPGQGSSYEQYF.

This clone was detected only a few times. J is TRBJ2-2 and V is TRBV18, with 7 bases matching TRBD2. The CDR3 totals 14 residues. In germline, CDR1 is KGHSH, CDR2 LQKENI. With 0 bases clipped from V and 6 bases from J, the junction kept 1 base outside the gene matches. CDR3 region: CASSPPGRSGELFF. CDR3 nucleotide sequence: TGTGCCAGCTCACCACCCGGGAGGTCCGGGGAGCTGTTTTTT.

This clone appeared a few times. The genes are TRBV28 and TRBJ1-1, with a possible D match to TRBD1 (5 bases). The germline V and J ends were trimmed by 4 bases and 2 bases, with 14 bases remaining between them. The CDR3 extends over 15 amino acids. Germline loops: CDR1 MDHEN, CDR2 SYDVKM. The CDR3 nucleotides read TGTGCCAGCAGTTATTTTGCAGGGATCAACACTGAAGCTTTCTTT. Translation gives CASSYFAGINTEAFF.

This clone appeared a few times. The chain combines TRBV7-3 with TRBJ2-6, with D perhaps assigned TRBD1 or TRBD2 (5 bases each). The germline V gene encodes CDR1 SGHTA and CDR2 FQGTGA. V lost 6 bases, J lost 1 base, and 19 bases lay in between. The CDR3 has 18 amino acids. The CDR3 loop is CASSRGRGQGSGANVLTF. The CDR3 region has the DNA TGTGCCAGCAGTCGTGGCCGGGGCCAAGGATCTGGGGCCAACGTCCTGACTTTC.

This chain uses TRBV4-1 with TRBJ2-5; D is possibly TRBD1 or TRBD2 (6 bases each). Germline V CDR1 and CDR2: MGHRA, YSYEKL. The V gene lost 4 bases and the J gene lost 1 base, with 19 bases spanning the gap. The CDR3 has 17 residues. CDR3 nucleotides: TGCGCCAGCAGCCCCCAGCCTGACGGAGGGGGCCAAGAGACCCAGTACTTC. Translation gives CASSPQPDGGGQETQYF.